The rows below give T cell receptor beta chains drawn from one sample of a study of metastatic and nonmetastatic thyroid tumors. TCRdb reprocessed the PCR reads using MiXCR. The sample includes about 15,000 clones, roughly 24% of them seen just once. Sequencing was performed on adjacent normal tissue. The source is a female donor with papillary thyroid cancer or a benign thyroid nodule (not recorded which). Some clones in this sample may be carry-over from other donors' samples. Both conserved end residues are part of each CDR3. The order of the fields is J gene, V gene, D gene, clone size, CDR3 protein, CDR3 DNA. D genes are given only for firm matches. Only some rows state a clone size, as once, few, many or a class for expanded clones.

>TRBJ2-7|TRBV9|-|-
CASSDAYEQYF
TGTGCCAGCAGCGACGCCTACGAGCAGTACTTC
>TRBJ2-7|TRBV2|-|many
CASSRLPQDYEQYF
TGTGCCAGCAGCAGACTACCACAGGACTACGAGCAGTACTTC
>TRBJ2-7|TRBV15|TRBD1|few
CATSRDRTGISYEQYF
TGTGCCACCAGCAGAGACCGGACAGGGATTTCCTACGAGCAGTACTTC
>TRBJ2-3|TRBV6-1|TRBD2|-
CASSSPSASSGPPDTQYF
TGTGCCAGCTCTAGCCCCTCAGCCTCTAGCGGGCCCCCAGATACGCAGTATTTT
>TRBJ2-1|TRBV6-6|-|few
CASSYQGNEQFF
TGTGCCAGCAGTTATCAGGGAAATGAGCAGTTCTTC
>TRBJ2-6|TRBV6-5|-|-
CASSSGSVSGANVLTF
TGTGCCAGCAGTTCCGGGTCGGTCTCTGGGGCCAACGTCCTGACTTTC
>TRBJ1-1|TRBV6-1|-|-
CASRRDSWNTEAFF
TGTGCCAGCAGAAGGGACTCTTGGAACACTGAAGCTTTCTTT
>TRBJ1-3|TRBV30|-|-
CAWVPSSSGNTIYF
TGTGCCTGGGTACCCTCTAGCTCTGGAAACACCATATATTTT
>TRBJ1-2|TRBV7-8|TRBD1|-
CASSLDIQGLSYGYTF
TGTGCCAGCAGCTTAGATATACAGGGGTTGAGCTATGGCTACACCTTC
>TRBJ2-5|TRBV18|-|-
CASSREGTYQETQYF
TGTGCCAGCTCACGGGAAGGGACCTACCAAGAGACCCAGTACTTC
>TRBJ1-3|TRBV9|TRBD1|few
CASSLWDSRTGNTIYF
TGTGCCAGCAGCCTATGGGACAGTAGGACTGGAAACACCATATATTTT
>TRBJ1-1|TRBV7-8|-|-
CASSLAVAKRGTEAFF
TGCGCCAGCAGCTTAGCGGTGGCTAAGAGGGGCACTGAAGCTTTCTTT
>TRBJ1-2|TRBV20-1|-|-
CSARGGDINYGYTF
TGCAGTGCTAGAGGAGGCGATATTAACTATGGCTACACCTTC
>TRBJ2-7|TRBV20-1|TRBD1|-
CSARDIKGADDQYF
TGCAGTGCTAGAGACATCAAGGGGGCGGACGATCAGTACTTC
>TRBJ1-2|TRBV27|TRBD1|many
CASSPAGTANYGYTF
TGTGCCAGCAGTCCTGCCGGGACAGCTAACTATGGCTACACCTTC
>TRBJ2-2|TRBV12-3/TRBV12-4|-|few
CASRAGMVTGELFF
TGTGCCAGCAGGGCAGGGATGGTAACCGGGGAGCTGTTTTTT
>TRBJ2-2|TRBV6-1|-|few
CASNSGLLNTGELFF
TGTGCCAGCAATTCGGGACTTTTGAACACCGGGGAGCTGTTTTTT
>TRBJ2-2|TRBV27|-|-
CASSSRPGGELFF
TGTGCCAGCAGTTCCAGACCCGGGGGGGAGCTGTTTTTT
>TRBJ2-7|TRBV27|TRBD2|-
CASSLESGRYEQYF
TGTGCCAGCAGTTTGGAAAGCGGGAGGTACGAGCAGTACTTC
>TRBJ2-7|TRBV6-1|TRBD2|-
CASRPNSGGRMEQYF
TGTGCCAGCAGACCTAATTCGGGCGGGAGAATGGAGCAGTACTTC
>TRBJ2-7|TRBV29-1|-|-
CSVERGIDGEQYF
TGCAGCGTTGAAAGGGGGATTGATGGCGAGCAGTACTTC
>TRBJ2-7|TRBV6-1|-|-
CASSEEWYPLYEQYF
TGTGCCAGCAGTGAAGAGTGGTATCCCCTCTACGAGCAGTACTTC